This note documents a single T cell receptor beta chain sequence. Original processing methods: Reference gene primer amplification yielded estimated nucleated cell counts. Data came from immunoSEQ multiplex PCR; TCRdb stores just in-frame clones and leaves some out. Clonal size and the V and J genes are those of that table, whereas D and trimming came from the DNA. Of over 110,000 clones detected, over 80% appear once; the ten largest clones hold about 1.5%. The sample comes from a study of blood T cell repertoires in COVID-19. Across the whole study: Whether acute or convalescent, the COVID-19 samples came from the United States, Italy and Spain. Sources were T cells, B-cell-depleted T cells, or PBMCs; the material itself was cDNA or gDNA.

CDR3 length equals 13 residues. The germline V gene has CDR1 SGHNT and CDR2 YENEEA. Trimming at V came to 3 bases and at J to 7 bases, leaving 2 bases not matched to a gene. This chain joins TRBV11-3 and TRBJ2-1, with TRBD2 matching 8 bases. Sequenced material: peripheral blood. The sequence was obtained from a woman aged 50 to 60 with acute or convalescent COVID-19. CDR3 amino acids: CASSFGGRNEQFF. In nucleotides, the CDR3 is TGTGCCAGCAGCTTTGGCGGGAGGAATGAGCAGTTCTTC.